The 4 T cell receptor beta chains below were found in one sample sequenced in a study of shared T cell receptors in the human thymus. Generated by immunoSEQ multiplex PCR, the TCRdb table keeps only in-frame clones and is missing some. The sample records hundreds of thousands of clones, roughly 90% being singletons. The same sample was also used in a study of human thymus T cells.

The sample comprised thymocytes. These receptors were taken from a boy younger than two with a congenital heart defect.

This CDR3 is CASSDRQGRGEQYF. In nucleotides, the CDR3 is TGTGCCAGCAGTGATCGACAGGGCAGAGGCGAGCAGTACTTC. This sequence joins TRBV2 and TRBJ2-7, with TRBD1 matching over 7 bases. The CDR3 runs 14 residues. CDR1 SNHLY and CDR2 FYNNEI come from the germline V gene. The junction had 8 bases not matched to a gene; V was cut back by 3 bases and J by 6 bases.

The J gene is TRBJ2-1, the V gene TRBV25-1; possibly TRBD2 for D (6 bases). There are 15 residues in the CDR3. Germline V lookup: CDR1 MGHDK, CDR2 SYGVNS. Trimming cost V 6 bases and J 4 bases, with 16 bases left between them. CDR3 nucleotides: TGTGCCAGCAGGTCGGGACTTAGTGGGTACAATGAGCAGTTCTTC. As protein: CASRSGLSGYNEQFF. Together with reference TRBV25-1 and TRBJ2-1, the CDR3 gives the full variable domain: EADIYQTPRYLVIGTGKKITLECSQTMGHDKMYWYQQDPGMELHLIHYSYGVNSTEKGDLSSESTVSRIRTEHFPLTLESARPSHTSQYLCASRSGLSGYNEQFFGPGTRLTVL.

The chain is built from TRBV27 and TRBJ2-7; D gene ambiguous. This CDR3 is 16 amino acids long. V lost 5 bases, J lost 2 bases, and 19 bases lay in between. In germline, CDR1 is MNHEY, CDR2 SMNVEV (reference sequence). The CDR3 DNA reads TGTGCCAGCAGTAAGTGGCAAGACTCCGAAACCTACGAGCAGTACTTC. It yields the protein CASSKWQDSETYEQYF.

The chain uses TRBV29-1 and TRBJ2-7; 9 nucleotides line up with TRBD1. The CDR3 is 13 amino acids. The ends lost 7 bases at V and 7 bases at J; junction bases unmatched: 11. CDR1 and CDR2 (germline): SQVTM, ANQGSEA. The CDR3 sequence: CSAGGTGKGEQYF. The CDR3 DNA is TGCAGCGCTGGTGGGACAGGGAAGGGGGAGCAGTACTTC.